This TCR beta chain derives from a study of blood T cell repertoires in COVID-19. About the research overall: T cells, B-cell-depleted T cells, or PBMCs provided the cDNA or gDNA that served as material.

Recruitment covered 20 to 25 US areas and drew participants whose ages spanned about 18 to 100 years. Participant-reported clinical history was the basis for cohort assignment. Data came from immunoSEQ multiplex PCR; TCRdb stores just in-frame clones and leaves some out. The sample includes under 300,000 clones, roughly 91% of them seen just once. The trim removed 4 bases at V and 2 bases at J, leaving 4 bases unmatched. This CDR3 has 15 residues. Germline V lookup: CDR1 MNHEY, CDR2 SMNVEV (reference sequence). The clonotype was recovered from a middle-aged woman with acute COVID-19. Sequenced sample: PBMCs or T cells enriched from blood (not recorded which). The rearrangement links TRBV27 to TRBJ2-3; 9 bases are shared with TRBD2. CDR3 protein: CASSSGLAHTDTQYF. The CDR3, as DNA: TGTGCCAGCAGTTCGGGACTAGCCCACACAGATACGCAGTATTTT.